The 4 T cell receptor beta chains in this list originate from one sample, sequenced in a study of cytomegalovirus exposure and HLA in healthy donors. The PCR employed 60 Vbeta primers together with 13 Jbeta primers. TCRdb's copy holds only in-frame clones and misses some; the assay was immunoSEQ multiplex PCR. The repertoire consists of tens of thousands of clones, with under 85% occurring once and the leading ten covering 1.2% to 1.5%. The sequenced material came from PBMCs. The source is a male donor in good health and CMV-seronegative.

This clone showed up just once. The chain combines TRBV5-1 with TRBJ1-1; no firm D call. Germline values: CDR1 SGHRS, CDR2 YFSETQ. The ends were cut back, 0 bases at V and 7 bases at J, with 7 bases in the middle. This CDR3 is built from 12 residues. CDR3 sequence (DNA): TGCGCCAGCAGCTTGGTCCGGGATGAAGCTTTCTTT. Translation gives CASSLVRDEAFF. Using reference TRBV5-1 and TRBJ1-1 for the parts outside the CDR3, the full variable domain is KAGVTQTPRYLIKTRGQQVTLSCSPISGHRSVSWYQQTPGQGLQFLFEYFSETQRNKGNFPGRFSGRQFSNSRSEMNVSTLELGDSALYLCASSLVRDEAFFGQGTRLTVV.

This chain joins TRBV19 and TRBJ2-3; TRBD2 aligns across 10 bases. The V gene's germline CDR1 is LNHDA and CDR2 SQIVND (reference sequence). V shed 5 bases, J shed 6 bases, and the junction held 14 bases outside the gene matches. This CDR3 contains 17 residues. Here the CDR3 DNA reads TGTGCCAGTAGTGCCCCAGCGGGAGGGACCCTAGGGGATACGCAGTATTTT. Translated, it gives CASSAPAGGTLGDTQYF.

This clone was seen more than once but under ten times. For the CDR3, the DNA is TGTGCCAGCAGCTTAGTTAGCGGGGGAGGCAATGAGCAGTTCTTC. As protein: CASSLVSGGGNEQFF. The rearrangement uses TRBV11-2 and TRBJ2-1; TRBD2 agrees at 9 bases. CDR3 size: 15 residues. Germline assignment: CDR1 SGHAT and CDR2 FQNNGV. V was clipped by 1 base and J by 6 bases; unmatched bases: 4.

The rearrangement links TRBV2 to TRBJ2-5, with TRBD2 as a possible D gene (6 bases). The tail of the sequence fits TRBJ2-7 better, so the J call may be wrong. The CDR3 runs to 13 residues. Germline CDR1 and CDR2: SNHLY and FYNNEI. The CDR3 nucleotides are TGTGCCAGCCCGGGAGCCGCCTCCTACGAGCAGTACTTC. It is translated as CASPGAASYEQYF.